This TCR beta chain was sequenced for a study of patients and donors after allogeneic stem cell transplantation. This clonotype was seen many times. This CDR3 region has 14 residues. Trimming removed 7 bases at V and 1 base at J, with 13 bases between. TCRdb redid the calling of the RT-PCR reads with MiXCR, one entry per CDR3 protein. The table has tens of thousands of distinct CDR3 sequences, 5% seen once. The origin of this receptor is a human donor who was either an allogeneic HSCT recipient or a stem cell or donor lymphocyte infusion donor (not recorded which). It is not recorded whose cells these are; they may come from a transplant donor. Source material: blood, either unsorted or a sorted T cell fraction (not recorded which). J is TRBJ2-5 and V is TRBV12-3 or TRBV12-4, with TRBD1 as a possible D gene (5 bases). Written as DNA, the CDR3 is TGTGCCAGCAATCCTGGGGCAGCCCAAGAGACCCAGTACTTC. Translation gives CASNPGAAQETQYF.